This TCR beta chain was captured in a study of blood T cell repertoires in COVID-19. At the level of the study: Samples taken during acute and convalescent COVID-19 were collected in the United States, Italy and Spain.

Deletions cut 5 bases from V and 1 base from J, with 8 bases between. This CDR3 has 13 residues. Germline-derived CDR1 and CDR2 are LNHDA and SQIVND (reference sequence). Libraries were prepared by immunoSEQ multiplex PCR; TCRdb keeps only in-frame clonotypes and omits some of them. The repertoire consists of 200,000 to 250,000 clones, with over 75% occurring once and the leading ten covering 15% to 20%. This receptor was identified in a man between 45 and 60 years old with COVID-19, enrolled during active disease. The rearrangement uses TRBV19 and TRBJ1-1, with D unclear. Sequences were obtained from peripheral blood. CDR3 bases: TGTGCCAGTAGTGCGGGAAGGAACACTGAAGCTTTCTTT. Encoded protein: CASSAGRNTEAFF.